These 25 T cell receptor beta chains were all obtained from the same sample, sequenced in a study of low-dose radiotherapy and immunotherapy resistance in tumors. TRAV- and TRBV-specific primers were used for first-strand cDNA, which covered alpha and beta chains. TCR amplification used around 19 PCR cycles, a constant-region primer and a V-primer adapter. TCRdb ran MiXCR on the reads and lists one entry per CDR3 protein. The repertoire holds around 84,000 distinct CDR3 sequences, around a sixth seen once, with approximately 1.3% in the top ten. Noted time point: after trial treatment. As for treatment: LDRT plus nivolumab, ipilimumab, low-dose cyclophosphamide and aspirin (RACIN trial). Specimen: PBMCs, collected after low-dose radiotherapy plus immunotherapy. The source of these receptors is a male donor with prostate cancer.

In this sample, this clonotype turned up many times. This chain joins TRBV3-1 and TRBJ2-7, with D hard to call. The CDR3 spans 15 residues. With 3 bases removed from V and 0 bases from J, the gap between germline ends came to 12 bases. The germline V gene has CDR1 LGHDT and CDR2 YNNKEL (reference sequence). As DNA, the CDR3 is TGTGCCAGCAGCCACACCACGTCAAGCTCCTACGAGCAGTACTTC. As protein: CASSHTTSSSYEQYF.

In its sample, this clonotype was seen many times. This chain links TRBV19 with TRBJ2-6, with no clear D. The CDR3 consists of 14 residues. From germline, CDR1 is LNHDA and CDR2 SQIVND (reference sequence). Trimming stripped 5 bases from V and 2 bases from J, with 7 bases between. The CDR3 is CASSGGAGANVLTF. As DNA, the CDR3 is TGTGCCAGTAGTGGTGGCGCTGGGGCCAACGTCCTGACTTTC. Full variable domain (missing parts from reference TRBV19 and TRBJ2-6): DGGITQSPKYLFRKEGQNVTLSCEQNLNHDAMYWYRQDPGQGLRLIYYSQIVNDFQKGDIAEGYSVSREKKESFPLTVTSAQKNPTAFYLCASSGGAGANVLTFGAGSRLTVL.

V usage is TRBV12-3 or TRBV12-4 and J usage is TRBJ1-2; tentatively, D is TRBD1 (5 bases). V lost 3 bases and J 4 bases, leaving 9 bases between the germline ends. The CDR3 length is 13 residues. This CDR3 reads CASSFRDSYGYTF. DNA for the CDR3: TGTGCCAGCAGTTTTCGTGACAGCTATGGCTACACCTTC.

This clonotype was counted at least ten times. V and J are TRBV2 and TRBJ2-5, with D possibly being TRBD2 (5 bases). The CDR3 is 13 residues long. The V gene lost 7 bases and the J gene lost 1 base, with 10 bases spanning the gap. Germline loops: CDR1 SNHLY, CDR2 FYNNEI. CDR3 in amino acids: CASTAETQETQYF. The CDR3 region has the DNA TGTGCCAGCACAGCGGAAACCCAAGAGACCCAGTACTTC.

This clonotype came up many times. This sequence joins TRBV28 and TRBJ2-7; D not resolved. From germline, CDR1 is MDHEN and CDR2 SYDVKM. Trimming cost V 8 bases and J 5 bases, with 7 bases left between them. The length of the CDR3 is 10 residues. The CDR3 here is CASGVNEQYF. CDR3 DNA: TGTGCCAGCGGGGTCAACGAGCAGTACTTC.

In its sample, this clonotype was seen many times. V and J are TRBV9 and TRBJ1-6; D is undetermined. Trimming cost V 2 bases and J 5 bases, with 11 bases left between them. The CDR3 has 15 residues. Germline V CDR1 and CDR2: SGDLS, YYNGEE. The CDR3 nucleotides are TGTGCCAGCAGCGTTCGGGAATACAATAATTCACCCCTCCACTTT. Its translation: CASSVREYNNSPLHF. Based on the CDR3 plus reference TRBV9 and TRBJ1-6, the full variable domain is DSGVTQTPKHLITATGQRVTLRCSPRSGDLSVYWYQQSLDQGLQFLIQYYNGEERAKGNILERFSAQQFPDLHSELNLSSLELGDSALYFCASSVREYNNSPLHFGNGTRLTVT.

Ten or more counts support this clonotype. J is TRBJ1-1 and V is TRBV27; D not resolved. Germline values: CDR1 MNHEY, CDR2 SMNVEV (reference sequence). The CDR3 consists of 15 residues. V lost 2 bases and J 6 bases, leaving 16 bases between the germline ends. The CDR3 DNA sequence: TGTGCCAGCAGTTTAGGGCGGGCGATGATATCTGAAGCTTTCTTT. Translated: CASSLGRAMISEAFF.

In its sample, this clonotype was seen many times. This sequence joins TRBV3-1 and TRBJ2-1; D may be TRBD1 or TRBD2 (5 bases each). Germline V lookup: CDR1 LGHDT, CDR2 YNNKEL (reference sequence). The CDR3 is 16 residues long. Trimming removed 0 bases from V and 5 bases from J, with 14 bases in between. The CDR3 protein is CASSQDTGGWNNEQFF. CDR3 sequence (DNA): TGTGCCAGCAGCCAAGATACAGGCGGGTGGAACAATGAGCAGTTCTTC.

The J gene is TRBJ2-2, the V gene TRBV5-1; D gene ambiguous. The CDR3 covers 14 residues. Germline CDR1 is SGHRS and CDR2 is YFSETQ. The V end was cut by 0 bases, the J end by 7 bases, with 10 bases between. DNA for the CDR3: TGCGCCAGCAGCTTGGACCCCTCGGTCGGGGAGCTGTTTTTT. Its protein product is CASSLDPSVGELFF.

This clonotype showed up many times. An end of the junction does not agree with germline; a read error may underlie this. The chain recombines TRBV12-3 or TRBV12-4 with TRBJ2-1; D is perhaps TRBD1 (5 bases). The CDR3 spans 13 residues. The CDR3 sequence: CASKVTVYSEQFF. The CDR3 DNA follows: TGTGCCAGCAAAGTGACAGTCTACAGTGAGCAGTTCTTC.

In this sample, this clonotype turned up many times. The J gene is TRBJ2-7, the V gene TRBV29-1; tentatively, D is TRBD2 (5 bases). The CDR3 has 12 amino acids. CDR1 is SQVTM and CDR2 is ANQGSEA in the germline V gene. With 3 bases removed from V and 5 bases from J, the gap between germline ends came to 11 bases. The CDR3 reads CSVDGLSDEQYF. The CDR3 DNA is TGCAGCGTTGATGGACTGTCGGACGAGCAGTACTTC.

This clonotype was seen repeatedly, ten times or more. This chain uses TRBV27 with TRBJ2-1, with D hard to call. This CDR3 has 13 amino acids. CDR1 and CDR2 from the germline V gene are MNHEY and SMNVEV (reference sequence). The ends were cut back, 2 bases at V and 8 bases at J, with 10 bases in the middle. The CDR3 here is CASSLGHWDEQFF. The CDR3 DNA sequence: TGTGCCAGCAGTTTAGGGCACTGGGATGAGCAGTTCTTC.

Ten or more counts support this clonotype. The gene calls are TRBV7-9 and TRBJ2-7, with 10 nucleotides matching TRBD1. Losses at the gene ends were 4 bases for V and 4 bases for J; bases not matched to a gene: 4. Germline V gene data show CDR1 as SEHNR and CDR2 as FQNEAQ (reference sequence). The CDR3 has 14 amino acids. CDR3 protein: CASSSGQGEYEQYF. The CDR3 DNA reads TGTGCCAGCAGCTCCGGACAGGGGGAGTACGAGCAGTACTTC.

V usage is TRBV11-2 and J usage is TRBJ2-5, with D possibly TRBD2 on 6 matching bases. The CDR3 has 16 amino acids. Germline V gene sequence: CDR1 SGHAT, CDR2 FQNNGV. V shed 1 base and J shed 1 base, with 13 bases lying between them. CDR3 in amino acids: CASSLGSYGGQETQYF. DNA for the CDR3: TGTGCCAGCAGCTTAGGATCCTACGGGGGCCAAGAGACCCAGTACTTC.

The sample holds many counts of this clonotype. This rearrangement joins TRBV6-5 to TRBJ1-2; TRBD1 is a possible D gene (5 bases). V was shortened by 7 bases and J by 1 base, with 10 bases between the two germline ends. This CDR3 spans 13 amino acids. Germline V gives CDR1 MNHEY, CDR2 SVGAGI. The CDR3 DNA follows: TGTGCCAGCACTAGGGGCATTAACTATGGCTACACCTTC. This translates into CASTRGINYGYTF.

The rearrangement links TRBV7-2 to TRBJ2-3; 16 nucleotides agree with TRBD2. This CDR3 has 19 residues. V lost 4 bases, J lost 3 bases, and 10 bases stayed unmatched. Looked up from germline, CDR1 is SGHTA and CDR2 is FQGNSA. The CDR3 coding sequence is TGTGCCAGCAGCTCGCCTATGGGACTAGCGGGAGGGCCGACAGATACGCAGTATTTT. It specifies CASSSPMGLAGGPTDTQYF.

There are many counts of this clonotype. The chain carries TRBV7-2 and TRBJ1-4, with a possible D match to TRBD1 (5 bases). V lost 5 bases and J 4 bases, leaving 8 bases between the germline ends. In germline, CDR1 is SGHTA, CDR2 FQGNSA. The CDR3 contains 13 residues. CDR3 in DNA: TGTGCCAGCAGCCGACAGTATAATGAAAAACTGTTTTTT. It yields the protein CASSRQYNEKLFF.

The table lists this clonotype with many counts. The chain links TRBV20-1 to TRBJ2-5; 7 nucleotides line up with TRBD2. The CDR3 spans 11 residues. The V segment lost 6 bases and the J segment 5 bases; nucleotides outside the gene matches: 3. Germline V gene data show CDR1 as DFQATT and CDR2 as SNEGSKA (reference sequence). The CDR3 bases are TGCAGTGCCCGACTAGCCGAGACCCAGTACTTC. Amino acid sequence: CSARLAETQYF.

The chain employs TRBV5-1 and TRBJ2-1; D not certain. V shed 1 base and J shed 4 bases, with 12 bases lying between them. The CDR3 length is 15 residues. The V gene's germline CDR1 is SGHRS and CDR2 YFSETQ. Here the CDR3 reads CASSLSQATYNEQFF. In nucleotides, the CDR3 is TGCGCCAGCAGCTTGAGCCAGGCTACGTACAATGAGCAGTTCTTC.

This clonotype was observed a few times. The gene calls are TRBV5-5 and TRBJ1-2; no firm D call. The CDR3 spans 15 residues. Germline V lookup: CDR1 SGHKS, CDR2 YYEKEE (reference sequence). The ends were cut back, 4 bases at V and 1 base at J, with 14 bases in the middle. CDR3 nucleotide sequence: TGTGCCAGCAGCCCGGTCCTCGGCATTAACTATGGCTACACCTTC. Translated: CASSPVLGINYGYTF. Full variable domain (missing parts from reference TRBV5-5 and TRBJ1-2): DAGVTQSPTHLIKTRGQQVTLRCSPISGHKSVSWYQQVLGQGPQFIFQYYEKEERGRGNFPDRFSARQFPNYSSELNVNALLLGDSALYLCASSPVLGINYGYTFGSGTRLTVV.

The sample holds many counts of this clonotype. The chain uses TRBV29-1 and TRBJ2-7; TRBD1 agrees at 7 bases. This CDR3 comprises 12 residues. Trimming cost V 6 bases and J 2 bases; bases outside gene matches: 4. CDR1 and CDR2 (germline): SQVTM, ANQGSEA. This CDR3 reads CSVSGQTYEQYF. The CDR3 coding sequence is TGCAGCGTGTCGGGACAGACCTACGAGCAGTACTTC.

This clonotype has at least ten counts. The chain carries TRBV5-5 and TRBJ2-7; D assignment may be TRBD1 or TRBD2 (5 bases each). Germline V gene sequence: CDR1 SGHKS, CDR2 YYEKEE (reference sequence). This CDR3 spans 13 amino acids. Trimming took 4 bases from V and 7 from J, leaving 15 bases between them. In DNA form, the CDR3 reads TGTGCCAGCAGCCTGGGACCCGTAGGAGAGCAGTACTTC. Translating gives CASSLGPVGEQYF.

A note on this clonotype: It differs at one base from a far larger clone, so likely a read error. The J gene is TRBJ2-7, the V gene TRBV5-1, with 11 bases aligning to TRBD1. The CDR3 sequence is 14 residues long. Per the germline V gene, CDR1 is SGHRS and CDR2 is YFSETQ. V shed 4 bases, J shed 7 bases, and the junction held 7 bases outside the gene matches. Here the CDR3 DNA reads TGCGCCAGCAGCCCGGGACAGGGGGGCAATGAGCAGTACTTC. Protein: CASSPGQGGNEQYF.

This clonotype was seen repeatedly, ten times or more. The chain recombines TRBV14 with TRBJ1-4, with no clear D. V was cut by 6 bases and J by 5 bases, with 13 bases left in between. The CDR3 loop spans 14 amino acids. The germline gives CDR1 SGHDN, CDR2 FVKESK. The DNA for the CDR3 is TGTGCCAGCAGGCCCTCCGGGCCGAATGAAAAACTGTTTTTT. It encodes CASRPSGPNEKLFF.

V usage is TRBV7-2 and J usage is TRBJ2-7, with D perhaps given as TRBD1 or TRBD2 (5 bases each). In germline, CDR1 is SGHTA, CDR2 FQGNSA. The CDR3 has 16 residues. The V gene lost 1 base and the J gene lost 0 bases, with 13 bases spanning the gap. The CDR3 DNA is TGTGCCAGCAGCTTAGGCGGTTCGAGGGGCTCCTACGAGCAGTACTTC. This translates into CASSLGGSRGSYEQYF.